Below, 28 T cell receptor beta chains from the same sample are listed, as sequenced in a study of response to subunit inactivated influenza vaccine (dated by TCRdb to 2016 to 2019). Library prep was done by RT-PCR. The run used an Illumina HiSeq 2500. TCRdb applied fastp at Q25 and MiXCR to the public reads, then kept only in-frame beta chains. Each CDR3 protein appears once, grouped with its most common genes and DNA. The table for this sample lists around 600,000 distinct CDR3 sequences; approximately 11% of them were counted only once. In total, the top ten clones hold approximately 11% of the sample. This same sample was also taken into another study, of T cells expressing NK-cell markers. The second source states: 5'RACE template switching, by which a universal primer site and unique molecular identifiers were added, was used to make TCR beta cDNA libraries.

This specimen was PBMCs from blood, taken on the day of vaccination. The source of these receptors is a man over 45 who received an inactivated influenza vaccine. Donor details come from another sample of the same person, matched by shared clones.

The chain recombines TRBV30 with TRBJ2-1; perhaps TRBD2 as D (7 bases). V lost 1 base and J 2 bases, leaving 15 bases between the germline ends. Germline-derived CDR1 and CDR2 are GTSNPN and SVGIG (reference sequence). The CDR3 has 16 residues. CDR3 bases: TGTGCCTGGAGTGAACAGGGAGGGGTTACCTACAATGAGCAGTTCTTC. Translating it yields CAWSEQGGVTYNEQFF.

This chain joins TRBV28 and TRBJ2-7, with 11 bases aligning to TRBD2. The CDR3 loop spans 16 amino acids. V was pared by 3 bases and J by 1 base, with 5 bases of the junction left unmatched. CDR1 is MDHEN, CDR2 SYDVKM, per germline. The CDR3 DNA reads TGTGCCAGCAGTTTCGGGACTAGCGGCCCTTCCTACGAGCAGTACTTC. Its protein product is CASSFGTSGPSYEQYF. Variable domain in full (rest from reference TRBV28 and TRBJ2-7): DVKVTQSSRYLVKRTGEKVFLECVQDMDHENMFWYRQDPGLGLRLIYFSYDVKMKEKGDIPEGYSVSREKKERFSLILESASTNQTSMYLCASSFGTSGPSYEQYFGPGTRLTVT.

About this clonotype itself: A much larger clone differs by one base, so this may be a read error. V gene TRBV9 combines with J gene TRBJ2-2, with D uncertain. The CDR3 loop spans 13 amino acids. CDR1 is SGDLS, CDR2 YYNGEE, per germline. V was trimmed by 6 bases and J by 0 bases, leaving 6 bases between them. The CDR3 DNA reads TGTGCCAGCACACCACCGAACACCGGGGAGCTGTTTTTT. Encoded protein: CASTPPNTGELFF.

The CDR3 coding sequence is TGTGCCAGCAGCCCCCTGACTTCGGGGAGTTCCTACGAGCAGTACTTC. It encodes CASSPLTSGSSYEQYF. The V gene is TRBV13, the J gene TRBJ2-7; possibly TRBD2 for D (5 bases). Trimming stripped 5 bases from V and 1 base from J, with 18 bases between. Germline CDR1 reads PRHDT; CDR2 reads FYEKMQ (reference sequence). The CDR3 covers 16 residues.

The chain recombines TRBV20-1 with TRBJ2-5; a weak D match, TRBD2 (5 bases). Germline V gene sequence: CDR1 DFQATT, CDR2 SNEGSKA (reference sequence). The ends were cut back, 6 bases at V and 5 bases at J, with 16 bases in the middle. This CDR3 has 13 residues. CDR3 nucleotides: TGCAGTGCCCCCGGGGTGGGATCCGAGACCCAGTACTTC. This gives the protein CSAPGVGSETQYF.

The chain links TRBV20-1 to TRBJ2-3, with 8 nucleotides matching TRBD2. The CDR3 has 17 amino acids. The V gene end was trimmed by 0 bases and the J gene end by 4 bases; junction bases not matched to a gene: 12. The V gene's germline CDR1 is DFQATT and CDR2 SNEGSKA (reference sequence). The CDR3 protein is CSARDRSGREGADTQYF. In nucleotides, the CDR3 is TGCAGTGCTAGAGATCGGAGCGGGAGAGAGGGCGCAGATACGCAGTATTTT.

V gene TRBV2 combines with J gene TRBJ1-2; the D is unclear. Trimming took off 4 bases at V and 7 bases at J, with 7 bases between the two ends. Germline lookup yields CDR1 SNHLY and CDR2 FYNNEI. The CDR3 extends over 11 amino acids. CDR3 bases: TGTGCCAGCAGTGTCGTCAGTGGCTACACCTTC. Translated, it gives CASSVVSGYTF.

V and J are TRBV20-1 and TRBJ2-7; 8 nucleotides agree with TRBD2. CDR1 is DFQATT and CDR2 is SNEGSKA in the germline V gene (reference sequence). J lost 0 bases, V lost 6 bases, and 7 bases had no gene match. The CDR3 loop spans 14 amino acids. The CDR3, as DNA: TGCAGTGCGCAACTAGCGGCCAGCTCCTACGAGCAGTACTTC. Translating gives CSAQLAASSYEQYF.

The rearrangement uses TRBV6-2 or TRBV6-3 and TRBJ1-5; no reliable D call. V lost 6 bases and J lost 0, with 9 bases in between. Per the germline V gene, CDR1 is MNHEY and CDR2 is SVGEGT. The CDR3 totals 14 residues. As DNA, the CDR3 is TGTGCCAGCAGCCCCTACGATAGCAATCAGCCCCAGCATTTT. It translates to CASSPYDSNQPQHF.

The table lists this clonotype with a few counts. J is TRBJ2-7 and V is TRBV12-3 or TRBV12-4; 7 bases agree with TRBD1. The CDR3 extends over 15 amino acids. After removal of 5 bases from V and 2 bases from J, the junction contained 9 bases not matched to a gene. The CDR3 reads CASSKGQVGTYEQYF. In nucleotides, the CDR3 is TGTGCCAGCAGTAAAGGACAGGTGGGGACCTACGAGCAGTACTTC.

This clonotype was detected a few times. The chain employs TRBV6-5 and TRBJ1-6; possibly TRBD1 for D (5 bases). Germline values: CDR1 MNHEY, CDR2 SVGAGI. CDR3 size: 15 residues. Trimming pared 2 bases from V and 7 bases from J, leaving 12 bases between. This CDR3 is CASSYGGGTNSPLHF. The DNA of the CDR3 is TGTGCCAGCAGTTACGGGGGTGGGACCAATTCACCCCTCCACTTT.

The genes are TRBV12-3 or TRBV12-4 and TRBJ2-2; 11 bases are shared with TRBD1. V lost 7 bases and J lost 7; bases outside the gene matches: 11. The length of the CDR3 is 16 residues. The CDR3 DNA reads TGTGCCAGCAACCTGCGTGGACAGGGGGCGGGCGGGGAGCTGTTTTTT. Encoded protein: CASNLRGQGAGGELFF.

This clonotype was seen a few times. The J gene is TRBJ2-1, the V gene TRBV2; D is ambiguous. Germline loops: CDR1 SNHLY, CDR2 FYNNEI. This CDR3 is built from 13 residues. The germline V and J ends were trimmed by 7 bases and 4 bases, with 11 bases remaining between them. CDR3 sequence reads: CASNGLQYNEQFF. DNA for the CDR3: TGTGCCAGCAATGGGCTTCAGTACAATGAGCAGTTCTTC.

The chain joins TRBV18 to TRBJ1-5, with 7 bases fitting TRBD1. The J segment lost 4 bases and the V segment lost 6 bases, leaving 15 bases of the junction unmatched. Germline V gene sequence: CDR1 KGHSH, CDR2 LQKENI. The CDR3 extends over 17 amino acids. The CDR3 is CASSLNGRGGLNQPQHF. The CDR3 nucleotides read TGTGCCAGCTCTCTTAATGGAAGAGGGGGCTTGAATCAGCCCCAGCATTTT. Full variable domain (outside the CDR3, taken from reference TRBV18 and TRBJ1-5): NAGVMQNPRHLVRRRGQEARLRCSPMKGHSHVYWYRQLPEEGLKFMVYLQKENIIDESGMPKERFSAEFPKEGPSILRIQQVVRGDSAAYFCASSLNGRGGLNQPQHFGDGTRLSIL.

This clonotype occurred a few times. The rearrangement uses TRBV20-1 and TRBJ1-6, with 8 bases identical to TRBD1. The CDR3 length is 15 residues. Per the germline V gene, CDR1 is DFQATT and CDR2 is SNEGSKA (reference sequence). The V segment lost 5 bases and the J segment 5 bases; nucleotides outside the gene matches: 8. CDR3 in amino acids: CSASGGQADNSPLHF. The CDR3 DNA reads TGCAGTGCTTCCGGGGGACAGGCTGATAATTCACCCCTCCACTTT.

The chain carries TRBV12-3 or TRBV12-4 and TRBJ2-3, with 8 bases that match TRBD2. The length of the CDR3 is 15 residues. V shed 5 bases, J shed 4 bases, and the junction held 8 bases outside the gene matches. As DNA, the CDR3 is TGTGCCAGCAGTCAACAAGCGGGAGTGGCAGATACGCAGTATTTT. This gives the protein CASSQQAGVADTQYF.

This clonotype appeared many times. The chain has TRBV20-1 and TRBJ2-7; 8 bases are a match to TRBD1. Germline lookup yields CDR1 DFQATT and CDR2 SNEGSKA (reference sequence). The CDR3 totals 13 residues. V trimming: 5 bases; J trimming: 4 bases; junction bases outside the gene matches: 7. This CDR3 is CSAGQGPGYEQYF. The DNA for the CDR3 is TGCAGTGCTGGACAGGGACCGGGGTACGAGCAGTACTTC.

The chain recombines TRBV9 with TRBJ2-5, with 9 bases fitting TRBD2. Trimming cost V 0 bases and J 9 bases; bases outside gene matches: 9. The CDR3 contains 15 residues. CDR1 and CDR2 from the germline V gene are SGDLS and YYNGEE. The CDR3 loop is CASSVEAGGLDPQYF. The CDR3, as DNA: TGTGCCAGCAGCGTAGAGGCGGGAGGGCTCGATCCCCAGTACTTC.

This clonotype has just a few counts. The chain uses TRBV12-3 or TRBV12-4 and TRBJ2-1; TRBD2 matches at 10 bases. With V trimmed by 7 bases and J by 6 bases, 9 bases remained unmatched. This CDR3 spans 15 amino acids. The DNA for the CDR3 is TGTGCCAGCATTCTTTCCGGACTAGCGGCCAATGAGCAGTTCTTC. Protein: CASILSGLAANEQFF.

V is TRBV24-1 and J is TRBJ1-5; D uncertain. The length of the CDR3 is 16 residues. Germline values: CDR1 KGHDR, CDR2 SFDVKD. The V gene lost 0 bases and the J gene lost 5 bases, with 13 bases spanning the gap. CDR3 nucleotide sequence: TGTGCCACCAGTGATTTGAAACGGTTCGGGGATCAGCCCCAGCATTTT. Translating gives CATSDLKRFGDQPQHF.

The genes are TRBV30 and TRBJ2-3; D not certain. This CDR3 has 14 amino acids. CDR1 GTSNPN and CDR2 SVGIG come from the germline V gene (reference sequence). The V and J ends lost 3 bases and 2 bases respectively, with 12 bases between them. This CDR3 reads CAWSDLVHTDTQYF. Written as DNA, the CDR3 is TGTGCCTGGAGCGATTTGGTTCACACAGATACGCAGTATTTT.

This clonotype was detected a few times. V gene TRBV7-2 combines with J gene TRBJ2-3; a weak D match, TRBD2 (5 bases). The germline CDR1 and CDR2 sequences are SGHTA and FQGNSA. The CDR3 has 15 residues. V gave up 5 bases and J gave up 10 bases, with 22 bases separating them. This chain's CDR3 is CASSEARLSDRSQYF. The DNA of the CDR3 is TGTGCCAGCAGCGAGGCCCGACTATCCGATCGGTCGCAGTATTTT.

This clonotype was recorded a few times. The chain uses TRBV7-6 and TRBJ2-3; D gene ambiguous. Germline loops: CDR1 SGHVS, CDR2 FNYEAQ. The ends were cut back, 1 base at V and 1 base at J, with 12 bases in the middle. CDR3 length: 16 amino acids. CDR3 loop: CASSLVPGYGTDTQYF. In DNA, the CDR3 is TGTGCCAGCAGCTTAGTCCCGGGCTATGGCACAGATACGCAGTATTTT.

This clonotype was counted only a few times. The rearrangement uses TRBV5-4 and TRBJ2-6; no reliable D call. The V and J ends lost 4 bases and 2 bases respectively, with 10 bases between them. CDR1 SGHNT and CDR2 YYREEE come from the germline V gene (reference sequence). The CDR3 loop spans 15 amino acids. This CDR3 reads CASSPTLAGANVLTF. In nucleotides, the CDR3 is TGTGCCAGCAGCCCCACTCTTGCTGGGGCCAACGTCCTGACTTTC.

J is TRBJ2-5 and V is TRBV15; D might be TRBD1 (7 bases). Germline loops: CDR1 LNHNV, CDR2 YYDKDF (reference sequence). This CDR3 comprises 15 residues. The V gene lost 5 bases and the J gene lost 5 bases, with 18 bases spanning the gap. CDR3: CATSARGAKGETQYF. In nucleotides, the CDR3 is TGTGCCACCAGCGCCAGGGGGGCCAAAGGGGAGACCCAGTACTTC.

There are many counts of this clonotype. The V and J genes are TRBV28 and TRBJ1-2, with 9 positions matching TRBD1. The CDR3 has 13 amino acids. Unmatched junction bases numbered 8, after V lost 7 bases and J lost 8 bases. The V gene's germline CDR1 is MDHEN and CDR2 SYDVKM. The DNA of the CDR3 is TGTGCCAGCAAAAAACAGGGGGCAATAGGCTACACCTTC. It is translated as CASKKQGAIGYTF.

The chain recombines TRBV28 with TRBJ2-5; D perhaps matches TRBD1 (6 bases). Trimming took 4 bases from V and 3 from J, leaving 24 bases between them. The CDR3 totals 18 residues. Germline assignment: CDR1 MDHEN and CDR2 SYDVKM. The CDR3 spells CASSSERQAPHHEETQYF. Here the CDR3 DNA reads TGTGCCAGCAGTTCCGAAAGACAGGCGCCCCATCATGAAGAGACCCAGTACTTC.

This rearrangement joins TRBV28 to TRBJ2-3; 7 bases align to TRBD1. In germline, CDR1 is MDHEN, CDR2 SYDVKM. The CDR3 has 14 residues. The trim removed 3 bases at V and 5 bases at J, leaving 5 bases unmatched. The CDR3 DNA reads as TGTGCCAGCAGTTTGCGAGGGGGCAAAGATACGCAGTATTTT. Translating it yields CASSLRGGKDTQYF.